This T cell receptor (beta chain) emerged from a study of blood T cell repertoires in COVID-19. Study-wide context: Collection of acute and convalescent COVID-19 samples took place in the United States, Italy and Spain.

Germline CDR1 MNHNY, CDR2 SVGAGI (reference sequence). J was trimmed by 5 bases and V by 2 bases; bases with no gene match: 7. This CDR3 contains 15 residues. Repertoires were generated with immunoSEQ multiplex PCR, while TCRdb's copy carries only in-frame clones and drops some. The sample gives around 130,000 clones, approximately 90% of which show up once; less than 20% is in the top ten. The chain uses TRBV6-6 and TRBJ1-2; 8 bases map to TRBD1. Sequences were obtained from peripheral blood. The sequence came from a man between 45 and 60 years old with active or convalescent COVID-19. CDR3: CASSYPQDRAYGYTF. For the CDR3, the DNA is TGTGCCAGCAGTTACCCGCAGGACAGGGCGTATGGCTACACCTTC.